This TCR beta chain appears in the sequencing data of a study of response to subunit inactivated influenza vaccine. Overall study findings and caveats: The authors proposed limited new T cell recruitment per seasonal influenza vaccination.

This clonotype was counted many times. What it binds is not known. The V and J ends lost 8 bases and 7 bases, in that order; junction bases with no gene match: 6. The CDR3 is made up of 13 amino acids. TCRdb re-called the RT-PCR reads through MiXCR, storing one row per CDR3 protein. The sample records about 520,000 distinct CDR3 sequences, over 25% being singletons. This TCR derives from a man aged 45 to 65 who received an inactivated influenza vaccine. The rearrangement uses TRBV12-3 or TRBV12-4 and TRBJ2-2, with 8 bases lining up with TRBD1. The sequencing here drew on CD4+ T cells sorted from PBMCs, taken roughly 5 days after vaccination. CDR3 DNA sequence: TGTGCCAGCCAGGGGGCGTTGAGCGGGGAGCTGTTTTTT. It yields the protein CASQGALSGELFF.